This TCR beta chain was retrieved from a study of T cell responses to AZD1222 COVID-19 vaccine. Study details: Second-dose schedules of about 4 or about 12 weeks were combined. Points from the study as a whole: Regions left unmutated in variants are reportedly the target of nearly half of spike-specific TCRs. Most donors were white British and more were female, and clonal diversity was possibly underestimated. Only a handful of individuals given AZD1222 were seropositive at baseline.

Sequenced by immunoSEQ multiplex PCR; TCRdb stores in-frame clones only, minus some. Of 150,000 to 200,000 clones listed, 90% to 95% were seen once; the top ten hold about 9.3%. CDR1 MNHEY and CDR2 SMNVEV come from the germline V gene (reference sequence). V was pared by 3 bases and J by 1 base, with 9 bases between. The CDR3 length is 14 residues. On this clone itself: Its antigen remains unknown.

The source of this sequence is an adult in good health. The chain couples TRBV27 to TRBJ1-1; no firm D call. The input for sequencing was peripheral blood, taken on day 0 of AZD1222 vaccination. CDR3 DNA sequence: TGTGCCAGCAGTTTTCTGGGGAAGAACACTGAAGCTTTCTTT. Translation gives CASSFLGKNTEAFF.